The next 14 T cell receptor beta chains were all read from a single sample in a study of blood T cell repertoires in COVID-19. Measured with immunoSEQ multiplex PCR; TCRdb has only the in-frame clones, and not every one. This table has 55,000 to 65,000 clones, 75% to 85% appearing once. The material sequenced was peripheral blood. Every receptor here comes from a human donor in a cohort sampled during active COVID-19.

The J gene is TRBJ2-5, the V gene TRBV18, with TRBD1 matching over 9 bases. The CDR3 contains 13 residues. The germline gives CDR1 KGHSH, CDR2 LQKENI. V was clipped by 6 bases and J by 5 bases; unmatched bases: 4. The CDR3 DNA reads TGTGCCAGCTCCGCCGGACAGGGGGAGACCCAGTACTTC. Protein: CASSAGQGETQYF.

The chain is built from TRBV2 and TRBJ2-3, with 11 bases fitting TRBD2. Germline CDR1 and CDR2: SNHLY and FYNNEI. V shed 6 bases, J shed 4 bases, and the junction held 6 bases outside the gene matches. The CDR3 runs 15 residues. Here the CDR3 reads CASSGISGGADTQYF. The CDR3 coding sequence is TGTGCCAGCAGCGGGATTAGCGGGGGGGCAGATACGCAGTATTTT.

V usage is TRBV6-4 and J usage is TRBJ1-5; D is possibly TRBD1 (5 bases). Germline V CDR1 and CDR2: MRHNA, SNTAGT. Trimming shortened V by 5 bases and J by 2 bases, and 16 bases separated the two germline ends. The CDR3 extends over 16 amino acids. CDR3 sequence reads: CASSKQGGVGNQPQHF. CDR3 nucleotides: TGTGCCAGCAGTAAGCAGGGAGGGGTGGGCAATCAGCCCCAGCATTTT.

The chain carries TRBV3-1 (or the pseudogene TRBV3-2) and TRBJ2-3; no clear D gene. Trimming took 2 bases from V and 0 from J, leaving 9 bases between them. Germline V gene data show CDR1 as LGHDT and CDR2 as YNNKEL (reference sequence). The CDR3 is 15 amino acids. Here the CDR3 DNA reads TGTGCCAGCAGCCAATCTCGTACTAGCACAGATACGCAGTATTTT. This encodes CASSQSRTSTDTQYF.

The chain couples TRBV7-2 to TRBJ2-5, with 9 nucleotides matching TRBD2. Per the germline V gene, CDR1 is SGHTA and CDR2 is FQGNSA. The CDR3 is 15 amino acids. V shed 2 bases and J 1 base; nucleotides not matched to a gene: 2. The CDR3 loop reads CASSLTSGLQETQYF. CDR3 nucleotides: TGTGCCAGCAGCTTAACTAGCGGGCTCCAAGAGACCCAGTACTTC. Full variable domain (rest looked up from reference TRBV7-2 and TRBJ2-5): GAGVSQSPSNKVTEKGKDVELRCDPISGHTALYWYRQSLGQGLEFLIYFQGNSAPDKSGLPSDRFSAERTGGSVSTLTIQRTQQEDSAVYLCASSLTSGLQETQYFGPGTRLLVL.

This clone was seen a handful of times. The V and J genes are TRBV6-2 or TRBV6-3 and TRBJ2-3; 7 bases align to TRBD2. V was pared by 4 bases and J by 2 bases, with 9 bases of the junction left unmatched. CDR1 and CDR2 (germline): MNHEY, SVGEGT. There are 16 residues in the CDR3. Here the CDR3 DNA reads TGTGCCAGCAGTTCCCCTAGCGGACGCTTCACAGATACGCAGTATTTT. It specifies CASSSPSGRFTDTQYF.

The gene calls are TRBV7-2 and TRBJ1-3, with 11 bases aligning to TRBD1. CDR1 and CDR2 from the germline V gene are SGHTA and FQGNSA. J was trimmed by 0 bases and V by 0 bases; bases with no gene match: 1. The CDR3 runs 17 residues. The CDR3 region has the DNA TGTGCCAGCAGCTTAGCGGGGACAGGGGGCTCTGGAAACACCATATATTTT. Amino acids: CASSLAGTGGSGNTIYF.

The chain links TRBV6-5 to TRBJ1-1, with D perhaps TRBD1 (6 bases). This CDR3 region has 14 residues. The V and J ends lost 6 bases and 4 bases respectively, with 15 bases between them. Germline lookup yields CDR1 MNHEY and CDR2 SVGAGI. The CDR3 region is CASRDATGSTEAFF. The DNA for the CDR3 is TGTGCCAGCAGAGACGCCACAGGGTCCACTGAAGCTTTCTTT.

This chain links TRBV6-2 or TRBV6-3 with TRBJ1-1; 8 bases line up with TRBD1. Germline V gene lookup returns CDR1 MNHEY and CDR2 SVGEGT. This CDR3 spans 17 amino acids. J lost 4 bases, V lost 0 bases, and 10 bases had no gene match. The CDR3 reads CASSYSTPGQVRTEAFF. Here the CDR3 DNA reads TGTGCCAGCAGTTACTCTACTCCGGGACAGGTTCGCACTGAAGCTTTCTTT.

This rearrangement joins TRBV21-1 to TRBJ2-7; the DNA was not used to check the table's D call, TRBD1. TRBV21-1 has pseudogene status. The CDR3 has 12 amino acids. The chain's CDR3 is CASRGTGKEQYV. Here the CDR3 DNA reads TGTGCCAGCAGAGGGACAGGGAAAGAGCAGTACGTC.

This clone has only a few counts. The chain couples TRBV19 to TRBJ1-1; 11 positions match TRBD1. The CDR3 totals 14 residues. V shed 10 bases and J 4 bases; nucleotides not matched to a gene: 8. CDR1 is LNHDA, CDR2 SQIVND, per germline (reference sequence). CDR3 protein: CATRTGGSGTEAFF. The CDR3 nucleotides are TGTGCCACCAGGACAGGGGGCAGTGGCACTGAAGCTTTCTTT.

V gene TRBV5-4 combines with J gene TRBJ2-1; 7 nucleotides line up with TRBD1. CDR1 is SGHNT and CDR2 is YYREEE in the germline V gene (reference sequence). V shed 4 bases and J 4 bases; nucleotides not matched to a gene: 5. The CDR3 spans 14 residues. The CDR3 protein is CASSGSTGYNEQFF. As DNA, the CDR3 is TGTGCCAGCAGCGGGTCGACAGGGTACAATGAGCAGTTCTTC.

This chain joins TRBV5-1 and TRBJ2-5, with D maybe TRBD1 (6 bases). Per the germline V gene, CDR1 is SGHRS and CDR2 is YFSETQ. The germline V and J ends were trimmed by 5 bases and 4 bases, with 12 bases remaining between them. The CDR3 consists of 13 residues. CDR3 DNA sequence: TGCGCCAGCAGTTCCACAGGGAGAGAGACCCAGTACTTC. Translating it yields CASSSTGRETQYF.

The chain couples TRBV3-1 (or the pseudogene TRBV3-2) to TRBJ2-5, with D possibly being TRBD2 (6 bases). Trimming removed 5 bases at V and 4 bases at J, with 11 bases between. The germline gives CDR1 LGHDT, CDR2 YNNKEL (reference sequence). The CDR3 spans 13 residues. The CDR3 sequence: CASSLYGGETQYF. CDR3 nucleotides: TGTGCCAGCAGCTTATACGGGGGAGAGACCCAGTACTTC.